This passage covers 30 T cell receptor beta chains from one sample sequenced in a study of shared clonotypes between healthy human individuals. Naive CD8 isolation took CD45RO-negative cells positively selected for CCR7 and excluded terminally differentiated effector memory CD45RA+ cells. Generated by immunoSEQ multiplex PCR, the TCRdb table keeps only in-frame clones and is missing some. The table shows hundreds of thousands of clones, with about 91% occurring only once. Sequenced sample: naive CD8+ T cells sorted from blood. The source is a man between 25 and 39 years old in good health.

The gene calls are TRBV27 and TRBJ2-1, with D possibly matching TRBD2 (5 bases). The germline gives CDR1 MNHEY, CDR2 SMNVEV (reference sequence). CDR3 length equals 17 residues. The V and J ends lost 0 bases and 2 bases respectively, with 14 bases between them. CDR3 loop: CASSLSPRAGPYNEQFF. As DNA, the CDR3 is TGTGCCAGCAGTTTATCGCCCCGGGCGGGTCCCTACAATGAGCAGTTCTTC.

This CDR3 is CASSVDSTLGETQYF. DNA for the CDR3: TGTGCCAGCAGCGTAGATTCTACTCTGGGAGAGACCCAGTACTTC. The J gene is TRBJ2-5, the V gene TRBV9, with D hard to call. Germline V gene lookup returns CDR1 SGDLS and CDR2 YYNGEE. The CDR3 is made up of 15 amino acids. V lost 0 bases and J lost 4, with 13 bases in between.

V is TRBV19 and J is TRBJ2-1, with TRBD2 identical over 9 bases. Trimming at V came to 5 bases and at J to 2 bases, leaving 4 bases not matched to a gene. This CDR3 has 15 amino acids. Germline CDR1 is LNHDA and CDR2 is SQIVND (reference sequence). For the CDR3, the DNA is TGTGCCAGTAGTCGGGCTAGCGGGACCTACAATGAGCAGTTCTTC. This gives the protein CASSRASGTYNEQFF. The full variable domain, rest sourced from reference TRBV19 and TRBJ2-1, is DGGITQSPKYLFRKEGQNVTLSCEQNLNHDAMYWYRQDPGQGLRLIYYSQIVNDFQKGDIAEGYSVSREKKESFPLTVTSAQKNPTAFYLCASSRASGTYNEQFFGPGTRLTVL.

This clone was observed a single time. The V gene is TRBV14, the J gene TRBJ2-1, with D possibly matching TRBD2 (5 bases). V dropped 0 bases and J dropped 0 bases, with 18 bases sitting between them. CDR1 and CDR2 (germline): SGHDN, FVKESK. There are 19 residues in the CDR3. CDR3 protein: CASSQDRPSLAYSYNEQFF. The CDR3, as DNA: TGTGCCAGCAGCCAAGATCGCCCTTCTCTAGCATACTCCTACAATGAGCAGTTCTTC.

The chain uses TRBV7-2 and TRBJ2-7, with 12 bases fitting TRBD2. The CDR3 loop spans 18 amino acids. The V and J ends lost 1 base and 0 bases, in that order; junction bases with no gene match: 7. CDR1 and CDR2 (germline): SGHTA, FQGNSA. For the CDR3, the DNA is TGTGCCAGCAGCTTAGTGCCTAGCGGGAGGGTCTACTCCTACGAGCAGTACTTC. Residues: CASSLVPSGRVYSYEQYF.

The chain employs TRBV4-3 and TRBJ1-1; the D is unclear. This CDR3 contains 13 residues. The V end was cut by 2 bases, the J end by 4 bases, with 8 bases between. Germline CDR1 is LGHNA and CDR2 is YSLEER. In DNA, the CDR3 is TGCGCCAGCAGCCAATTACCGGCCACTGAAGCTTTCTTT. Its translation is CASSQLPATEAFF.

The chain is built from TRBV4-3 and TRBJ1-1; no clear D gene. There are 13 residues in the CDR3. Trimming shortened V by 1 base and J by 3 bases, and 6 bases separated the two germline ends. CDR1 is LGHNA and CDR2 is YSLEER in the germline V gene. CDR3 DNA sequence: TGCGCCAGCAGCCAAGGGGTATACACTGAAGCTTTCTTT. This sequence encodes CASSQGVYTEAFF.

The chain combines TRBV6-6 with TRBJ2-1, with TRBD2 matching over 9 bases. Germline V gives CDR1 MNHNY, CDR2 SVGAGI (reference sequence). This CDR3 has 14 residues. Trimming took 7 bases from V and 9 from J; bases not matched to a gene: 10. CDR3 DNA: TGTGCCAGCACATCTAGCGGGACACTGGGTGAGCAGTTCTTC. This encodes CASTSSGTLGEQFF.

The chain is built from TRBV6-1 and TRBJ1-1; D is perhaps TRBD1 (6 bases). The CDR3 is 13 residues long. Looked up from germline, CDR1 is MNHNS and CDR2 is SASEGT. Trimming removed 5 bases from V and 5 bases from J, with 12 bases in between. CDR3 sequence: CASSLRQETEAFF. In nucleotides, the CDR3 is TGTGCCAGCAGTCTACGACAGGAGACTGAAGCTTTCTTT.

This chain links TRBV5-1 with TRBJ2-3, with TRBD2 matching 13 bases. V dropped 5 bases and J dropped 4; count of bases not matched to a gene: 10. The germline V gene has CDR1 SGHRS and CDR2 YFSETQ. CDR3 length: 17 residues. The DNA of the CDR3 is TGCGCCAGCAGAGAGTTTGGACTAGCGGGAGTATCAGATACGCAGTATTTT. Residues: CASREFGLAGVSDTQYF.

V and J are TRBV11-3 and TRBJ2-3; 11 nucleotides agree with TRBD2. The ends lost 5 bases at V and 7 bases at J; junction bases unmatched: 5. In germline, CDR1 is SGHNT, CDR2 YENEEA. The CDR3 spans 14 residues. CDR3 DNA sequence: TGTGCCAGCAGCGCGACTAGCGGGGATAATACGCAGTATTTT. It is translated as CASSATSGDNTQYF.

The V call is TRBV5-6, the J call TRBJ2-1; TRBD1 agrees at 10 bases. The CDR3 contains 14 residues. From germline, CDR1 is SGHDT and CDR2 YYEEEE. V trimming: 3 bases; J trimming: 8 bases; junction bases outside the gene matches: 5. The DNA of the CDR3 is TGTGCCAGCAGCTGGGGTGGGACAGGGGATGAGCAGTTCTTC. Its protein is CASSWGGTGDEQFF.

The rearrangement uses TRBV7-9 and TRBJ2-7; perhaps TRBD1 as D (5 bases). Trimming stripped 6 bases from V and 5 bases from J, with 14 bases between. CDR3 length: 13 amino acids. Germline loops: CDR1 SEHNR, CDR2 FQNEAQ (reference sequence). The CDR3 nucleotides read TGTGCCAGCAGTCATCAGGGAAACAACGAGCAGTACTTC. This gives the protein CASSHQGNNEQYF.

The J gene is TRBJ2-7, the V gene TRBV7-2; perhaps TRBD1 as D (6 bases). Germline loops: CDR1 SGHTA, CDR2 FQGNSA. The V end was cut by 4 bases, the J end by 7 bases, with 14 bases between. The CDR3 is 13 amino acids. The chain's CDR3 is CASSYTGWGEQYF. DNA for the CDR3: TGTGCCAGCAGCTATACAGGGTGGGGGGAGCAGTACTTC.

In its sample, this clone was seen once. CDR3 protein: CASSHSRTGYEQYF. CDR3 coding DNA: TGTGCCAGCAGCCACTCACGGACAGGCTACGAGCAGTACTTC. The rearrangement links TRBV27 to TRBJ2-7; 7 bases are shared with TRBD1. The junction had 8 bases not matched to a gene; V was cut back by 6 bases and J by 3 bases. Germline loops: CDR1 MNHEY, CDR2 SMNVEV (reference sequence). CDR3 size: 14 residues.

The chain couples TRBV7-3 to TRBJ2-1, with 14 bases aligning to TRBD2. The germline V gene encodes CDR1 SGHTA and CDR2 FQGTGA. This CDR3 comprises 16 residues. V lost 2 bases to trimming and J lost 8 bases; unmatched junction nucleotides: 5. This CDR3 reads CASSLGTSGSLDEQFF. The DNA of the CDR3 is TGTGCCAGCAGCTTAGGGACTAGCGGGAGTCTAGATGAGCAGTTCTTC.

The count of this clone is one. The V call is TRBV27, the J call TRBJ2-2; D gene uncertain. The length of the CDR3 is 13 residues. Germline V gene lookup returns CDR1 MNHEY and CDR2 SMNVEV (reference sequence). The germline V and J ends were trimmed by 2 bases and 6 bases, with 7 bases remaining between them. The CDR3 sequence: CASSLRWSGELFF. The DNA of the CDR3 is TGTGCCAGCAGTTTAAGGTGGTCCGGGGAGCTGTTTTTT.

This clone was observed a single time. This chain uses TRBV14 with TRBJ1-3; D unresolved. Deletions cut 1 base from V and 8 bases from J, with 12 bases between. Germline-derived CDR1 and CDR2 are SGHDN and FVKESK. The CDR3 has 14 residues. The chain's CDR3 is CASSQVRDGYTIYF. DNA of the CDR3: TGTGCCAGCAGCCAAGTCCGAGACGGCTACACCATATATTTT.

The chain links TRBV7-9 to TRBJ2-1; D is uncertain. The V gene lost 5 bases and the J gene lost 3 bases, with 14 bases spanning the gap. This CDR3 is built from 15 residues. Germline values: CDR1 SEHNR, CDR2 FQNEAQ (reference sequence). The CDR3 coding sequence is TGTGCCAGCAGCCCTGACGGACCAAACTACAATGAGCAGTTCTTC. It is translated as CASSPDGPNYNEQFF.

V and J are TRBV6-5 and TRBJ1-2; D remains unclear. The CDR3 is made up of 14 amino acids. V lost 6 bases and J 3 bases, leaving 14 bases between the germline ends. CDR1 and CDR2 (germline): MNHEY, SVGAGI. CDR3 bases: TGTGCCAGCAGCCTATCGGAGGAGCACTATGGCTACACCTTC. Protein product: CASSLSEEHYGYTF.

V usage is TRBV27 and J usage is TRBJ2-3, with TRBD1 identical over 8 bases. This CDR3 comprises 18 residues. Germline V CDR1 and CDR2: MNHEY, SMNVEV (reference sequence). The V segment lost 5 bases and the J segment 5 bases; nucleotides outside the gene matches: 18. DNA for the CDR3: TGTGCCAGCAGTCCACACTCACCAGGACAGGGTCTGGGAGATACGCAGTATTTT. It is translated as CASSPHSPGQGLGDTQYF.

The rearrangement links TRBV28 to TRBJ1-5, with D unresolved. The CDR3 consists of 13 residues. Germline V gene lookup returns CDR1 MDHEN and CDR2 SYDVKM. Trimming left V 6 bases short and J 6 bases short, with 12 bases between. Here the CDR3 reads CASSRGNRQPQHF. CDR3 bases: TGTGCCAGCAGCCGGGGTAATCGTCAGCCCCAGCATTTT.

The chain combines TRBV2 with TRBJ2-3; possibly TRBD1 or TRBD2 for D (5 bases each). This CDR3 has 15 amino acids. Germline assignment: CDR1 SNHLY and CDR2 FYNNEI. Trimming took off 5 bases at V and 5 bases at J, with 17 bases between the two ends. The CDR3 bases are TGTGCCAGCAGTTCCGGGACCGCGCTAGGAGATACGCAGTATTTT. As protein: CASSSGTALGDTQYF.

J is TRBJ1-2 and V is TRBV29-1; 7 bases fit TRBD1. Unmatched junction bases numbered 3, after V lost 6 bases and J lost 2 bases. The CDR3 contains 12 residues. CDR1 is SQVTM and CDR2 is ANQGSEA in the germline V gene. The CDR3 is CSVGTDNYGYTF. The CDR3, as DNA: TGCAGCGTCGGGACAGACAACTATGGCTACACCTTC.

This chain uses TRBV13 with TRBJ1-1; D unclear. Looked up from germline, CDR1 is PRHDT and CDR2 is FYEKMQ (reference sequence). Trimming took off 4 bases at V and 5 bases at J, with 17 bases between the two ends. CDR3 size: 15 residues. The CDR3 nucleotides read TGTGCCAGCAGCTCGCACGACACTCTTGGGACTGAAGCTTTCTTT. Residues: CASSSHDTLGTEAFF.

The rearrangement links TRBV7-9 to TRBJ2-3; D is uncertain. This CDR3 spans 12 amino acids. The V gene's germline CDR1 is SEHNR and CDR2 FQNEAQ (reference sequence). V gave up 4 bases and J gave up 2 bases, with 4 bases separating them. As DNA, the CDR3 is TGTGCCAGCAGCTGGACCACAGATACGCAGTATTTT. It encodes CASSWTTDTQYF. Together with reference TRBV7-9 and TRBJ2-3, the CDR3 gives the full variable domain: DTGVSQNPRHKITKRGQNVTFRCDPISEHNRLYWYRQTLGQGPEFLTYFQNEAQLEKSRLLSDRFSAERPKGSFSTLEIQRTEQGDSAMYLCASSWTTDTQYFGPGTRLTVL.

Only one count was recorded for this clone. This chain uses TRBV30 with TRBJ2-5; the D gene is possibly TRBD1 (5 bases). Trimming took off 0 bases at V and 6 bases at J, with 17 bases between the two ends. Germline assignment: CDR1 GTSNPN and CDR2 SVGIG (reference sequence). The CDR3 loop spans 15 amino acids. As DNA, the CDR3 is TGTGCCTGGAGTGTTGGGGCAAGAGAGCAGCAGACCCAGTACTTC. Translating it yields CAWSVGAREQQTQYF.

The V and J genes are TRBV14 and TRBJ2-7; TRBD1 matches 8 bases. J lost 2 bases, V lost 1 base, and 1 base had no gene match. Germline V gives CDR1 SGHDN, CDR2 FVKESK. The length of the CDR3 is 14 residues. The CDR3 coding sequence is TGTGCCAGCAGCCAAGCAGGGGGCCCCTACGAGCAGTACTTC. Residues: CASSQAGGPYEQYF. The whole variable domain, filled in from reference TRBV14 and TRBJ2-7, reads EAGVTQFPSHSVIEKGQTVTLRCDPISGHDNLYWYRRVMGKEIKFLLHFVKESKQDESGMPNNRFLAERTGGTYSTLKVQPAELEDSGVYFCASSQAGGPYEQYFGPGTRLTVT.

V usage is TRBV15 and J usage is TRBJ2-3; tentatively, D is TRBD2 (5 bases). The CDR3 is 14 amino acids. CDR1 is LNHNV and CDR2 is YYDKDF in the germline V gene (reference sequence). Between the trimmed V and J ends, which lost 3 bases and 2 bases, there was a span of 9 bases. CDR3 in amino acids: CATSSASNTDTQYF. The CDR3 bases are TGTGCCACCAGCAGTGCTAGCAACACAGATACGCAGTATTTT. Drawing the rest from reference TRBV15 and TRBJ2-3, the complete variable domain is DAMVIQNPRYQVTQFGKPVTLSCSQTLNHNVMYWYQQKSSQAPKLLFHYYDKDFNNEADTPDNFQSRRPNTSFCFLDIRSPGLGDTAMYLCATSSASNTDTQYFGPGTRLTVL.

This clone occurred once. V usage is TRBV7-9 and J usage is TRBJ2-7; 7 nucleotides agree with TRBD1. Germline loops: CDR1 SEHNR, CDR2 FQNEAQ (reference sequence). Trimming took 5 bases from V and 7 from J; bases not matched to a gene: 11. The CDR3 consists of 14 residues. DNA of the CDR3: TGTGCCAGCAGCCGTAACCCACTGGACAGGGAGCAGTACTTC. Translating it yields CASSRNPLDREQYF. Variable domain in full (rest from reference TRBV7-9 and TRBJ2-7): DTGVSQNPRHKITKRGQNVTFRCDPISEHNRLYWYRQTLGQGPEFLTYFQNEAQLEKSRLLSDRFSAERPKGSFSTLEIQRTEQGDSAMYLCASSRNPLDREQYFGPGTRLTVT.